A selection of T cell receptor beta chains follows, all from one sample in a study. TCRdb processed the 5' RACE reads anew with MiXCR; each CDR3 protein has one entry. The sample records roughly 8,500 distinct CDR3 sequences, about 45% being singletons. What was sequenced was Tregs sorted from a lymph node. The receptors shown here come from a female donor with breast cancer. Both conserved end residues are part of each CDR3. D genes are given only for firm matches. Size tells how often a clone was seen (once, few, many) or the class of an expanded clone, and some rows leave it out.

V	size	D	length	J	DNA	CDR3
TRBV27	.	.	14	TRBJ2-3	TGTGCCAGCGGAGATACCGGAAGCACAGATACGCAGTATTTT	CASGDTGSTDTQYF
TRBV24-1	.	TRBD1	14	TRBJ2-7	TGTGCCACCAGTGACGGACAGGGACAGTTCGAGCAGTACTTC	CATSDGQGQFEQYF
TRBV10-3	.	TRBD1	15	TRBJ2-1	TGTGCCATCAGCAAAGCGGGACAGGGTTACGATGAGCAGTTCTTC	CAISKAGQGYDEQFF
TRBV6-5	.	.	15	TRBJ2-7	TGTGCCAGCAGTTACGCGGCCTCCAACTCCTACGAGCGGTACTTC	CASSYAASNSYERYF
TRBV27	.	.	15	TRBJ2-1	TGTGCCAGCAGCCGGTCCCTTAGCTCCTACAATGAGCAGTTCTTC	CASSRSLSSYNEQFF
TRBV27	.	.	14	TRBJ2-3	TGTGCCAGCAGTTTTGGGGTTAGCACAGATACGCAGTATTTT	CASSFGVSTDTQYF
TRBV15	once	.	15	TRBJ2-5	TGTGCCACCAGCAGTTCCCGGGCCCCACAAGAGACCCAGTACTTC	CATSSSRAPQETQYF
TRBV18	few	TRBD2	15	TRBJ2-7	TGTGCCAGCTCACCGACTAGCGGGAGGGAGTACGAGCAGTACTTC	CASSPTSGREYEQYF
TRBV7-6	few	TRBD2	17	TRBJ2-7	TGTGCCAGCAGCCTTGTGCGGACTAGCGGGGGGAGCTACGAGCAGTACTTC	CASSLVRTSGGSYEQYF
TRBV4-1	.	TRBD2	15	TRBJ2-1	TGTGCCAGCAGCCAAACTAGCGGGGATAACAATGAGCAGTTCTTC	CASSQTSGDNNEQFF
TRBV4-1	few	.	15	TRBJ2-1	TGCGCCAGCAGCCAAGATGGGGCTCCCGGTATGGAGCAGTTCTTC	CASSQDGAPGMEQFF
TRBV20-1	few	.	11	TRBJ1-2	TGCAGTGCTAGAGATCGAGGGGGCTACACCTTC	CSARDRGGYTF
TRBV29-1	few	.	11	TRBJ2-1	TGCAGCGTTAATGTCCCCAATGAGCAGTTCTTC	CSVNVPNEQFF
TRBV5-1	few	.	13	TRBJ1-1	TGCGCCAGCAGCCCAACCCCGAACACTGAAGCTTTCTTT	CASSPTPNTEAFF
TRBV6-1	few	.	14	TRBJ2-1	TGTGCCAGCGAGGGTAGCCTTCCATACAATGAGCAGTTCTTC	CASEGSLPYNEQFF
TRBV29-1	few	.	11	TRBJ2-7	TGCAGCGTTGTTCGGGACACGGAGCAGTACTTC	CSVVRDTEQYF
TRBV7-3	.	.	13	TRBJ2-1	TGTGCCAGCAGCTTAACCGGGAGCCTAGGGCAGTTCTTC	CASSLTGSLGQFF
TRBV5-1	.	TRBD1	15	TRBJ1-2	TGCGCCAGCAGCTTGAGCGGGACAGCTCCCTATGGCTACACCTTC	CASSLSGTAPYGYTF
TRBV12-3/TRBV12-4	.	.	13	TRBJ2-2	TGTGCCAGCAGTCCAGCGAACACCGGGGAGCTGTTTTTT	CASSPANTGELFF
TRBV4-1	few	TRBD1	16	TRBJ2-7	TGCGCCAGCAGCCAACGCCCGGACAGGGGGCTTTACGAGCAGTACTTC	CASSQRPDRGLYEQYF
TRBV4-1	.	.	14	TRBJ2-7	TGCGCCAGCAGCCAAGTTATGGGGGGCGAAGAGCAGTACTTC	CASSQVMGGEEQYF
TRBV4-1	few	.	17	TRBJ2-2	TGCGCCAGCAGCCAAGATCTAAGCGGAGCGAACACCGGGGAGCTGTTTTTT	CASSQDLSGANTGELFF